The present T cell receptor (beta chain) was sequenced within a study of beta chain features in type 1 diabetes. The wider study: Patients looked much like healthy donors when it came to age, gender and cell yields. In all, 85 million to 130 million sorted cells from all samples were analyzed.

Reverse transcription of all isolated RNA meant that expressed TCRB transcripts were sequenced. Repertoires were generated with immunoSEQ multiplex PCR, while TCRdb's copy carries only in-frame clones and drops some. The sample lists 200,000 to 250,000 clones; 27% were seen once. Findings and caveats of the study: A definitive answer on HLA type influencing TCRB rearrangement was not reached here.

Worth noting for this clone: Its antigen is not identified.

The germline V and J ends were trimmed by 3 bases and 8 bases, with 17 bases remaining between them. CDR3 size: 15 residues. CDR1 is SGHTA and CDR2 is FQGNSA in the germline V gene. This chain uses TRBV7-2 with TRBJ2-1; TRBD1 or TRBD2 may be the D gene (5 bases each). The sample comprised central memory CD4+ T cells from blood. The source is a man under 40 in good health. The CDR3 protein is CASSLTGTSSHEQFF. CDR3 bases: TGTGCCAGCAGCTTGACCGGGACCTCGTCGCATGAGCAGTTCTTC.